The sample holds many counts of the clone carrying this T cell receptor (beta chain). Its antigen is not identified. Time point in this sample: newly diagnosed GD, antithyroid drugs for less than 3 months. Extracted PBMC RNA gave rise to the TCR library. Trimming at V came to 4 bases and at J to 5 bases, leaving 8 bases not matched to a gene. Per germline, CDR1 LGHDT and CDR2 YNNKEL (reference sequence). The length of the CDR3 is 16 residues. Construction of the TCR beta libraries employed iRepertoire HTBI primers in conjunction with Arm-PCR of CDR3 regions. TCRdb re-analysed the multiplex PCR reads in MiXCR, keeping a single row per CDR3 protein. The sample lists 550,000 to 600,000 distinct CDR3 sequences; more than 15% were seen once. This record comes from a study of regulatory T cells in long-lasting Graves disease. Study-level findings and limits: Among the persistent patients, 2,741 public clonotypes were shared, more than the roughly 970 shared among new patients.

This sample also belongs to another study, concerning T cells in Graves' hyperthyroidism and ophthalmopathy.

The starting material was peripheral blood mononuclear cells (PBMCs), obtained at new diagnosis, from a patient treated with antithyroid drugs. The clonotype was recovered from a man aged 18-30 years with Graves disease. The V and J genes are TRBV3-1 and TRBJ2-3, with 11 positions matching TRBD2. CDR3 region: CASSPGLAAAEDTQYF. The CDR3 DNA reads as TGTGCCAGCAGCCCGGGACTAGCGGCCGCAGAAGATACGCAGTATTTT.